These 20 T cell receptor beta chains were all obtained from the same sample, sequenced in a study of blood T cell repertoires in COVID-19. Profiled with immunoSEQ multiplex PCR; TCRdb holds only in-frame clones, not every one. The sample records more than 200,000 clones, approximately 89% being singletons. Sequenced: PBMCs or T cells enriched from blood (not recorded which). The receptors derive from a woman in her twenties or thirties with acute COVID-19.

In this sample, this clone turned up once. The chain is built from TRBV7-6 and TRBJ1-5; D possibly corresponds to TRBD1 (5 bases). CDR1 is SGHVS, CDR2 FNYEAQ, per germline. The CDR3 runs to 15 residues. V was shortened by 5 bases and J by 6 bases, with 17 bases between the two germline ends. CDR3: CASSPERGQFQPQHF. CDR3 nucleotides: TGTGCCAGCAGCCCCGAAAGGGGCCAGTTTCAGCCCCAGCATTTT.

This clone turned up a few times. The chain couples TRBV25-1 to TRBJ1-1; no firm D call. Germline assignment: CDR1 MGHDK and CDR2 SYGVNS. V shed 3 bases and J shed 3 bases, with 11 bases lying between them. CDR3 size: 14 residues. In nucleotides, the CDR3 is TGTGCCAGCAGTGAGGTTTATCGGGACACTGAAGCTTTCTTT. The encoded protein is CASSEVYRDTEAFF.

The rearrangement links TRBV7-2 to TRBJ1-2; D call uncertain. Germline CDR1 is SGHTA and CDR2 is FQGNSA. The CDR3 consists of 15 residues. Between the trimmed V and J ends, which lost 0 bases and 6 bases, there was a span of 14 bases. CDR3 coding DNA: TGTGCCAGCAGCTTAGCGGAGAGAGCCCCTCATGGCTACACCTTC. It translates to CASSLAERAPHGYTF.

V is TRBV5-1 and J is TRBJ2-7; 10 nucleotides line up with TRBD2. With 4 bases clipped from V and 4 bases from J, the junction kept 8 bases outside the gene matches. Germline CDR1 reads SGHRS; CDR2 reads YFSETQ. The CDR3 totals 15 residues. The CDR3 sequence is CASSEAGGPQYEQYF. For the CDR3, the DNA is TGCGCCAGCAGCGAAGCGGGGGGGCCTCAGTACGAGCAGTACTTC.

The genes are TRBV3-1 (or the pseudogene TRBV3-2) and TRBJ2-2; D is uncertain. Germline-derived CDR1 and CDR2 are LGHDT and YNNKEL (reference sequence). The germline V and J ends were trimmed by 1 base and 4 bases, with 7 bases remaining between them. CDR3 length equals 14 residues. The CDR3 coding sequence is TGTGCCAGCAGCCAAGGGCCCACCACCGGGGAGCTGTTTTTT. Protein product: CASSQGPTTGELFF.

This clone was counted a few times. The rearrangement links TRBV15 to TRBJ1-5, with D possibly TRBD1 on 5 matching bases. The V end lost 2 bases, the J end lost 2 bases, and 16 bases lay between the germline ends. This CDR3 spans 17 amino acids. Germline CDR1 reads LNHNV; CDR2 reads YYDKDF (reference sequence). CDR3 loop: CATSRPPGGNGNQPQHF. CDR3 nucleotides: TGTGCCACCAGCAGACCCCCGGGGGGGAATGGCAATCAGCCCCAGCATTTT.

The gene calls are TRBV5-1 and TRBJ1-1; D gene uncertain. Germline V gene data show CDR1 as SGHRS and CDR2 as YFSETQ. Between the trimmed V and J ends, which lost 6 bases and 1 base, there was a span of 10 bases. The CDR3 totals 13 residues. The CDR3 region is CASTVSENTEAFF. As DNA, the CDR3 is TGCGCCAGCACGGTATCCGAGAACACTGAAGCTTTCTTT.

The chain is built from TRBV2 and TRBJ1-6, with a weak D call TRBD1 (6 bases). V shed 5 bases and J shed 0 bases, with 11 bases lying between them. The CDR3 consists of 16 residues. CDR1 is SNHLY and CDR2 is FYNNEI in the germline V gene. DNA for the CDR3: TGTGCCAGCAGTTCTCGGGACATCTCCTATAATTCACCCCTCCACTTT. Its protein is CASSSRDISYNSPLHF.

The V gene is TRBV7-2, the J gene TRBJ2-5, with 7 bases lining up with TRBD2. The CDR3 consists of 16 residues. The germline V gene encodes CDR1 SGHTA and CDR2 FQGNSA. V was pared by 1 base and J by 5 bases, with 10 bases of the junction left unmatched. The CDR3 coding sequence is TGTGCCAGCAGCTTAGTTGGCGCGGGGGTCAGCGAGACCCAGTACTTC. Protein: CASSLVGAGVSETQYF.

The chain combines TRBV13 with TRBJ1-2; no clear D. V gave up 0 bases and J gave up 5 bases, with 16 bases separating them. The CDR3 is 16 residues long. CDR1 is PRHDT and CDR2 is FYEKMQ in the germline V gene (reference sequence). The CDR3 bases are TGTGCCAGCAGCTTAGGGCGGGCTATTTCCCCTTATGGCTACACCTTC. Encoded protein: CASSLGRAISPYGYTF.

This clone was observed a handful of times. The chain joins TRBV13 to TRBJ2-5; TRBD1 matches at 7 bases. The germline V gene encodes CDR1 PRHDT and CDR2 FYEKMQ (reference sequence). V gave up 5 bases and J gave up 4 bases; unmatched junction bases: 7. The length of the CDR3 is 14 residues. Here the CDR3 DNA reads TGTGCCAGCAGCCCCCGACAGGGTGGAGAGACCCAGTACTTC. Encoded protein: CASSPRQGGETQYF.

The chain carries TRBV10-2 and TRBJ1-4, with no clear D. Per germline, CDR1 WSHSY and CDR2 SAAADI. The CDR3 contains 14 residues. V gave up 8 bases and J gave up 2 bases, with 12 bases separating them. This CDR3 reads CASGSGVTNEKLFF. The CDR3 nucleotides are TGCGCCAGCGGAAGCGGAGTTACTAATGAAAAACTGTTTTTT.

The gene calls are TRBV28 and TRBJ2-5; 7 nucleotides match TRBD1. The CDR3 spans 15 residues. Germline trimming cut 7 bases from V and 2 bases from J; bases unmatched to any gene: 10. Germline lookup yields CDR1 MDHEN and CDR2 SYDVKM. CDR3 in amino acids: CASNERDRAQETQYF. CDR3 in DNA: TGTGCCAGCAACGAACGCGACAGGGCGCAAGAGACCCAGTACTTC.

The gene calls are TRBV6-5 and TRBJ1-5; 7 bases fit TRBD1. J gave up 4 bases and V 2 bases, and 2 bases lay outside the gene matches. The CDR3 runs 14 residues. Germline V CDR1 and CDR2: MNHEY, SVGAGI. CDR3 DNA: TGTGCCAGCAGTTACGACAGGGTAAATCAGCCCCAGCATTTT. Amino acids: CASSYDRVNQPQHF.

This clone was counted between two and nine times. This rearrangement joins TRBV2 to TRBJ1-5, with D tentatively TRBD1 (5 bases). Germline-derived CDR1 and CDR2 are SNHLY and FYNNEI. CDR3 length equals 13 residues. With 4 bases removed from V and 7 bases from J, the gap between germline ends came to 11 bases. CDR3 DNA: TGTGCCAGCAGTGCCGCAGGGTACCAGCCCCAGCATTTT. Its protein is CASSAAGYQPQHF.

This clone appeared once. The chain uses TRBV7-3 and TRBJ2-5; 9 nucleotides match TRBD1. The CDR3 runs 14 residues. Germline CDR1 SGHTA, CDR2 FQGTGA. V shed 5 bases, J shed 4 bases, and the junction held 5 bases outside the gene matches. In DNA, the CDR3 is TGTGCCAGCAGCCGGACAGGGGTCGGAGAGACCCAGTACTTC. Translation: CASSRTGVGETQYF.

The chain couples TRBV7-9 to TRBJ2-3, with D unclear. CDR1 and CDR2 from the germline V gene are SEHNR and FQNEAQ (reference sequence). V lost 6 bases, J lost 1 base, and 8 bases lay in between. CDR3 length: 13 amino acids. The CDR3 coding sequence is TGTGCCAGCAGTCTCCCGGGCACAGATACGCAGTATTTT. Amino acid sequence: CASSLPGTDTQYF.

This chain connects TRBV27 to TRBJ1-4; D perhaps matches TRBD1 (5 bases). The CDR3 covers 13 residues. Germline lookup yields CDR1 MNHEY and CDR2 SMNVEV (reference sequence). V gave up 3 bases and J gave up 6 bases, with 8 bases separating them. CDR3 bases: TGTGCCAGCAGTTTTGGGGGGGATGAAAAACTGTTTTTT. Encoded protein: CASSFGGDEKLFF.

This clone was detected only a few times. The J gene is TRBJ1-3, the V gene TRBV6-7; D not certain. TRBV6-7 is annotated as an ORF whose role is uncertain. V was trimmed by 2 bases and J by 0 bases, leaving 14 bases between them. The CDR3 runs 17 residues. CDR3 bases: TGTGCCAGCAGTTACATCTATAAACCGCACTCTGGAAACACCATATATTTT. Amino acids: CASSYIYKPHSGNTIYF.

V and J are TRBV19 and TRBJ2-7, with 7 bases matching TRBD2. CDR3 size: 14 residues. The trim removed 5 bases at V and 1 base at J, leaving 5 bases unmatched. Germline values: CDR1 LNHDA, CDR2 SQIVND (reference sequence). The DNA of the CDR3 is TGTGCCAGTAGTCTTAGCGGGTCGTCCTACGAGCAGTACTTC. Translated, it gives CASSLSGSSYEQYF.